Presented here are 31 T cell receptor beta chains from one specimen sequenced in a study of blood T cell repertoires in COVID-19. Clones were sequenced by immunoSEQ multiplex PCR, and TCRdb holds only the in-frame ones, with some missing. Here the sample spans 65,000 to 75,000 clones, about nine tenths being singletons. Material for sequencing was peripheral blood. The receptors shown here come from a man aged 50 to 59 with acute or convalescent COVID-19.

The chain employs TRBV7-8 and TRBJ2-2; D unclear. The V end was cut by 1 base, the J end by 2 bases, with 11 bases between. The CDR3 has 16 amino acids. In germline, CDR1 is SGHVS, CDR2 FQNEAQ. The CDR3 DNA reads TGTGCCAGCAGCTTAGTACCTGACACTAACACCGGGGAGCTGTTTTTT. Translated: CASSLVPDTNTGELFF.

The chain links TRBV19 to TRBJ2-3, with TRBD1 matching 9 bases. The CDR3 is 17 residues long. Germline assignment: CDR1 LNHDA and CDR2 SQIVND (reference sequence). With 0 bases clipped from V and 0 bases from J, the junction kept 4 bases outside the gene matches. For the CDR3, the DNA is TGTGCCAGTAGTATAGACCGACAGGGGGAGAGCACAGATACGCAGTATTTT. Translating it yields CASSIDRQGESTDTQYF.

The CDR3 DNA reads TGTGCCAGCAGCAACGAAGGCGACAGGGATCGGTATGGCTACACCTTC. Translating it yields CASSNEGDRDRYGYTF. The J gene is TRBJ1-2, the V gene TRBV7-9; 7 bases agree with TRBD1. The CDR3 sequence is 16 residues long. Trimming took 5 bases from V and 5 from J; bases not matched to a gene: 14. Germline loops: CDR1 SEHNR, CDR2 FQNEAQ (reference sequence).

This chain uses TRBV6-1 with TRBJ1-2, with D possibly matching TRBD1 (5 bases). Trimming stripped 3 bases from V and 5 bases from J, with 16 bases between. The germline gives CDR1 MNHNS, CDR2 SASEGT. The length of the CDR3 is 15 residues. CDR3 nucleotides: TGTGCCAGCAGTGAGGGACTCACCCCAATTTATGGCTACACCTTC. It encodes CASSEGLTPIYGYTF.

This clone was counted once. The chain couples TRBV18 to TRBJ2-2, with TRBD2 identical over 7 bases. The CDR3 length is 18 residues. With V trimmed by 3 bases and J by 1 base, 11 bases remained unmatched. Germline lookup yields CDR1 KGHSH and CDR2 LQKENI. The CDR3 bases are TGTGCCAGCTCACCCTTCTGGGCGGGAGACCTGAACACCGGGGAGCTGTTTTTT. Its translation is CASSPFWAGDLNTGELFF.

The chain carries TRBV19 and TRBJ2-1, with 11 bases matching TRBD2. Unmatched junction bases numbered 4, after V lost 6 bases and J lost 6 bases. CDR3 length: 14 residues. Germline loops: CDR1 LNHDA, CDR2 SQIVND (reference sequence). CDR3 loop: CASRDSGGVNEQFF. The CDR3 bases are TGTGCCAGTAGAGATAGCGGGGGGGTCAATGAGCAGTTCTTC.

The rearrangement uses TRBV7-2 and TRBJ2-1, with 10 bases lining up with TRBD2. Trimming cost V 3 bases and J 4 bases; bases outside gene matches: 3. The CDR3 extends over 15 amino acids. From germline, CDR1 is SGHTA and CDR2 FQGNSA. CDR3 sequence: CASSLASGGYNEQFF. DNA of the CDR3: TGTGCCAGCAGCTTGGCTAGCGGGGGTTACAATGAGCAGTTCTTC. The entire variable domain, with the rest obtained from reference TRBV7-2 and TRBJ2-1, is as follows: GAGVSQSPSNKVTEKGKDVELRCDPISGHTALYWYRQSLGQGLEFLIYFQGNSAPDKSGLPSDRFSAERTGGSVSTLTIQRTQQEDSAVYLCASSLASGGYNEQFFGPGTRLTVL.

This clone was detected only once. The CDR3 DNA reads TGTGCCAGCAGTCGTCTGGGACAGAGCCTCTCCTATAATTCACCCCTCCACTTT. It is translated as CASSRLGQSLSYNSPLHF. The chain recombines TRBV27 with TRBJ1-6; TRBD1 agrees at 7 bases. The CDR3 is made up of 18 amino acids. CDR1 is MNHEY and CDR2 is SMNVEV in the germline V gene (reference sequence). V lost 5 bases and J lost 0; bases outside the gene matches: 10.

This chain connects TRBV23-1 to TRBJ1-5; maybe TRBD1 (6 bases). TRBV23-1 is identified as an open reading frame with a role that is uncertain. V lost 1 base, J lost 6 bases, and 16 bases lay in between. CDR3 length: 16 residues. The CDR3 sequence is CASSQFLPRDTQPQHF. Here the CDR3 DNA reads TGCGCCAGCAGTCAATTTCTTCCCCGGGACACTCAGCCCCAGCATTTT.

The V call is TRBV7-9, the J call TRBJ1-6; 7 positions match TRBD1. Losses at the gene ends were 4 bases for V and 5 bases for J; bases not matched to a gene: 11. The germline gives CDR1 SEHNR, CDR2 FQNEAQ (reference sequence). The CDR3 runs to 17 residues. CDR3: CASSSPTPDRNNSPLHF. The CDR3 DNA sequence: TGTGCCAGCAGCTCACCCACTCCGGACAGGAATAATTCACCCCTCCACTTT.

The V and J genes are TRBV11-3 and TRBJ2-1; 7 positions match TRBD1. Germline CDR1 is SGHNT and CDR2 is YENEEA. This CDR3 has 13 amino acids. V shed 1 base and J 13 bases; nucleotides not matched to a gene: 7. In DNA, the CDR3 is TGTGCCAGCAGCTTAGGTATTACAGGGGTCCAGTTCTTC. Its translation: CASSLGITGVQFF.

The chain is built from TRBV6-5 and TRBJ1-4; a weak D match, TRBD1 (6 bases). The CDR3 length is 16 residues. V was pared by 2 bases and J by 7 bases, with 17 bases between. Germline CDR1 and CDR2: MNHEY and SVGAGI. The CDR3 sequence is CASSYGLGGGSEKLFF. In DNA, the CDR3 is TGTGCCAGCAGTTACGGACTTGGGGGCGGGAGTGAAAAACTGTTTTTT.

The chain has TRBV27 and TRBJ2-7; D is uncertain. V was cut by 6 bases and J by 0 bases, with 9 bases left in between. The CDR3 spans 13 residues. Germline CDR1 is MNHEY and CDR2 is SMNVEV (reference sequence). The chain's CDR3 is CASRWAGSYEQYF. The CDR3 nucleotides are TGTGCCAGCAGATGGGCCGGCTCCTACGAGCAGTACTTC.

The chain employs TRBV18 and TRBJ1-5; TRBD1 matches at 8 bases. The CDR3 covers 15 residues. In germline, CDR1 is KGHSH, CDR2 LQKENI. The trim removed 3 bases at V and 6 bases at J, leaving 7 bases unmatched. CDR3 protein: CASSPDQGAIQPQHF. CDR3 DNA sequence: TGTGCCAGCTCACCTGATCAGGGGGCAATTCAGCCCCAGCATTTT.

This clone came up once. The V gene is TRBV28, the J gene TRBJ2-7; 8 nucleotides align to TRBD1. CDR1 is MDHEN, CDR2 SYDVKM, per germline. There are 14 residues in the CDR3. V shed 6 bases and J 2 bases; nucleotides not matched to a gene: 6. The CDR3 sequence is CASSRTGMPYEQYV. CDR3 bases: TGTGCCAGCAGCCGGACAGGGATGCCCTACGAGCAGTACGTC.

The chain has TRBV20-1 and TRBJ2-1; D is unresolved. CDR1 DFQATT and CDR2 SNEGSKA come from the germline V gene (reference sequence). This CDR3 has 11 amino acids. The V end was cut by 0 bases, the J end by 12 bases, with 9 bases between. The CDR3 sequence is CSARDGRGQFF. The CDR3 region has the DNA TGCAGTGCTAGAGATGGTAGAGGGCAGTTCTTC.

The chain carries TRBV27 and TRBJ1-6; TRBD1 matches 7 bases. The germline V gene has CDR1 MNHEY and CDR2 SMNVEV (reference sequence). Germline trimming cut 4 bases from V and 9 bases from J; bases unmatched to any gene: 6. The CDR3 is made up of 14 amino acids. CDR3 region: CASSSGQLGSPLHF. The CDR3 nucleotides are TGTGCCAGCAGTTCGGGACAGCTAGGTTCACCCCTCCACTTT.

In this sample, this clone turned up a few times. V is TRBV7-9 and J is TRBJ2-2; D unresolved. The germline CDR1 and CDR2 sequences are SEHNR and FQNEAQ (reference sequence). V was clipped by 5 bases and J by 3 bases, with 7 bases between them. There are 13 residues in the CDR3. CDR3 nucleotide sequence: TGTGCCAGCAGCCTTGAGGACACCGGGGAGCTGTTTTTT. It yields the protein CASSLEDTGELFF.

The CDR3 nucleotides read TGTGCCAGCAGTCGACAGGGCAGCTATAATTCACCCCTCCACTTT. Translating it yields CASSRQGSYNSPLHF. J is TRBJ1-6 and V is TRBV28, with TRBD1 identical over 7 bases. V trimming: 5 bases; J trimming: 3 bases; junction bases outside the gene matches: 4. CDR3 length: 15 residues. Germline lookup yields CDR1 MDHEN and CDR2 SYDVKM. Together with reference TRBV28 and TRBJ1-6, the CDR3 gives the full variable domain: DVKVTQSSRYLVKRTGEKVFLECVQDMDHENMFWYRQDPGLGLRLIYFSYDVKMKEKGDIPEGYSVSREKKERFSLILESASTNQTSMYLCASSRQGSYNSPLHFGNGTRLTVT.

In the case of this clone: Other DNA sequences within the sample encode an identical CDR3. V and J are TRBV11-2 and TRBJ1-2; D is unclear. Germline CDR1 SGHAT, CDR2 FQNNGV. The CDR3 is 11 amino acids. Trimming took off 3 bases at V and 7 bases at J, with 6 bases between the two ends. The CDR3 bases are TGTGCCAGCAGCTTGGGAGGTGGCTACACCTTC. Translated, it gives CASSLGGGYTF.

The rearrangement uses TRBV28 and TRBJ1-2, with D perhaps TRBD1 (6 bases). Looked up from germline, CDR1 is MDHEN and CDR2 is SYDVKM. V shed 1 base and J shed 4 bases, with 13 bases lying between them. This CDR3 has 15 residues. CDR3 coding DNA: TGTGCCAGCAGTTTATCAATTCGGGGGGCCTATGGCTACACCTTC. Translated: CASSLSIRGAYGYTF.

This clone appeared a single time. This rearrangement joins TRBV19 to TRBJ1-4; D gene ambiguous. CDR1 is LNHDA, CDR2 SQIVND, per germline (reference sequence). Deletions cut 4 bases from V and 3 bases from J, with 15 bases between. The CDR3 is 16 amino acids. The CDR3 here is CASSNGRRRSNEKLFF. CDR3 DNA sequence: TGTGCCAGTAGTAACGGGAGACGGAGGTCTAATGAAAAACTGTTTTTT.

This chain links TRBV19 with TRBJ2-3, with 8 bases aligning to TRBD1. CDR3 length: 16 residues. V shed 6 bases and J 5 bases; nucleotides not matched to a gene: 13. Germline lookup yields CDR1 LNHDA and CDR2 SQIVND (reference sequence). The CDR3 is CASRVDGTGQRDTQYF. CDR3 sequence (DNA): TGTGCCAGTAGGGTCGACGGGACAGGTCAAAGAGATACGCAGTATTTT.

This CDR3 reads CASSPGQENSYEQYF. CDR3 nucleotides: TGTGCCAGCAGTCCCGGACAGGAAAACTCCTACGAGCAGTACTTC. The chain links TRBV21-1 to TRBJ2-7; the table names TRBD1, a call not compared with the DNA. TRBV21-1 is a known pseudogene. The CDR3 is made up of 15 amino acids.

V is TRBV30 and J is TRBJ1-6; TRBD1 aligns across 11 bases. CDR3 length: 17 amino acids. Trimming cost V 3 bases and J 12 bases; bases outside gene matches: 16. Germline CDR1 is GTSNPN and CDR2 is SVGIG (reference sequence). This chain's CDR3 is CAWSLRELGTGGIPLHF. The CDR3 DNA reads TGTGCCTGGAGCCTACGGGAATTGGGGACAGGGGGGATACCCCTCCACTTT.

The gene calls are TRBV24-1 and TRBJ2-2; a possible D gene is TRBD1 (5 bases). The V end lost 4 bases, the J end lost 9 bases, and 14 bases lay between the germline ends. This CDR3 is built from 14 residues. Germline lookup yields CDR1 KGHDR and CDR2 SFDVKD. CDR3 sequence (DNA): TGTGCCACCAGTGACCCAGAGGCAGGGAGGGAGCTGTTTTTT. This sequence encodes CATSDPEAGRELFF.

The CDR3 loop is CASSPGLGYQETQYF. Written as DNA, the CDR3 is TGTGCCAGCAGCCCCGGACTAGGCTACCAAGAGACCCAGTACTTC. This chain uses TRBV7-2 with TRBJ2-5; TRBD2 agrees at 7 bases. In germline, CDR1 is SGHTA, CDR2 FQGNSA. Germline trimming cut 5 bases from V and 0 bases from J; bases unmatched to any gene: 6. The CDR3 extends over 15 amino acids.

The chain carries TRBV12-5 and TRBJ2-1; D possibly corresponds to TRBD1 (5 bases). The CDR3 is 11 residues long. The germline CDR1 and CDR2 sequences are LGHNT and FRNRAP. V lost 10 bases to trimming and J lost 6 bases, with 10 bases between them. This chain's CDR3 is CANKQVNEQFF. In nucleotides, the CDR3 is TGTGCTAACAAACAGGTCAATGAGCAGTTCTTC.

The J gene is TRBJ1-5, the V gene TRBV2; D may be TRBD1 (5 bases). V was clipped by 6 bases and J by 1 base, with 13 bases between them. This CDR3 is 15 amino acids long. Per germline, CDR1 SNHLY and CDR2 FYNNEI. The DNA of the CDR3 is TGTGCCAGCAGGGGGGAGGGTGTAAGCAATCAGCCCCAGCATTTT. Its protein is CASRGEGVSNQPQHF.

The chain recombines TRBV10-3 with TRBJ2-7; TRBD2 aligns across 11 bases. The CDR3 contains 15 residues. V shed 6 bases and J 4 bases; nucleotides not matched to a gene: 8. Germline CDR1 and CDR2: ENHRY and SYGVKD. This chain's CDR3 is CAIRGRTSGQYEQYF. The CDR3, as DNA: TGTGCCATCAGGGGGAGGACTAGCGGGCAATACGAGCAGTACTTC.

The V and J genes are TRBV29-1 and TRBJ2-4; weak D call: TRBD2 (7 bases). This CDR3 has 13 amino acids. Germline loops: CDR1 SQVTM, CDR2 ANQGSEA. The ends were cut back, 6 bases at V and 3 bases at J, with 12 bases in the middle. CDR3 in amino acids: CSVQGGGKNIQYF. The CDR3 DNA reads as TGCAGCGTCCAGGGAGGGGGCAAAAACATTCAGTACTTC.